This TCR beta chain came from a study of response to subunit inactivated influenza vaccine. TCRdb independently ran MiXCR on the RT-PCR reads; one entry per CDR3 protein. Among around 520,000 distinct CDR3 sequences listed, 25% were seen once. In regard to this clonotype: No antigen is known for it.

Whole-study findings and limits: It was suggested by the authors that few new T cells are recruited by each seasonal influenza vaccination.

Germline-derived CDR1 and CDR2 are MDHEN and SYDVKM. CDR3 length: 15 amino acids. Trimming removed 6 bases from V and 5 bases from J, with 17 bases in between. Source: CD4+ T cells sorted from PBMCs, taken 5 to 6 days after vaccination. The chain is built from TRBV28 and TRBJ2-1; the D gene is possibly TRBD1 (6 bases). The TCR comes from a man in his forties or fifties who received an inactivated influenza vaccine. The CDR3 nucleotides read TGTGCCAGCAGCGCCACCGGGACACAGGACAATGAGCAGTTCTTC. This encodes CASSATGTQDNEQFF.